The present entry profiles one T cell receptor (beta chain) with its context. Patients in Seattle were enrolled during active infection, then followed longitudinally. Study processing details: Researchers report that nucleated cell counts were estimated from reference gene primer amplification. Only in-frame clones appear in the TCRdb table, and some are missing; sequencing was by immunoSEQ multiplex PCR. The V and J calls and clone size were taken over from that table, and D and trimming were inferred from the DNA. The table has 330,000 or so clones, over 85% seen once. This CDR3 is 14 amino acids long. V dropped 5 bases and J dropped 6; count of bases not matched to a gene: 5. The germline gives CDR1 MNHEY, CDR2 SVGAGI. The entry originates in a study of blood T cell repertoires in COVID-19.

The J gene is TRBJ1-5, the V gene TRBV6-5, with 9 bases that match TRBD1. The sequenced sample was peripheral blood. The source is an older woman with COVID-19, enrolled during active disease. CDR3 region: CASSRDRVSQPQHF. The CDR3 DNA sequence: TGTGCCAGCAGTCGGGACAGGGTCAGTCAGCCCCAGCATTTT.